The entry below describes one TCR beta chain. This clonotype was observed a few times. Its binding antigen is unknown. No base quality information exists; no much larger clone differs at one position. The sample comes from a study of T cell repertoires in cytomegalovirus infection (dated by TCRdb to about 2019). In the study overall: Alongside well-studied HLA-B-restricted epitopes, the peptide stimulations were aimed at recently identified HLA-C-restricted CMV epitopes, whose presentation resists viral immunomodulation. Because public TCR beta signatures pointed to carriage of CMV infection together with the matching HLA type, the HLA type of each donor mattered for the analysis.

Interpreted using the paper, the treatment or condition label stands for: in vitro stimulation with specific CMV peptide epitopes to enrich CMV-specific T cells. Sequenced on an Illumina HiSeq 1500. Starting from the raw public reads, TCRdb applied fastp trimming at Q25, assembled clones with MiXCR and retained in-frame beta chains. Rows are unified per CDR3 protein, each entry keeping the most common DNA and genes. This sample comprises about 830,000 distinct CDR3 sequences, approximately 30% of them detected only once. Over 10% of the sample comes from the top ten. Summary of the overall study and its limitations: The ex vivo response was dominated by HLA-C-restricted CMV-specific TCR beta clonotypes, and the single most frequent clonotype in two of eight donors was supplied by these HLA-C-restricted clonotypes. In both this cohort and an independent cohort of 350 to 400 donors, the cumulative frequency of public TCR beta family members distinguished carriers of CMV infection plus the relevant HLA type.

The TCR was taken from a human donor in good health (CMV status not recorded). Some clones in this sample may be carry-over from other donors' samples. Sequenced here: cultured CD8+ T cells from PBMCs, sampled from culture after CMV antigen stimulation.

The nucleotides read TGTGCCAGCAGCTTAGGACCAAGCTCCTATAATTCACCCCTCCACTTT. Translated, this is CASSLGPSSYNSPLHF. The rearranged chain carries TRBV7-2 and TRBJ1-6; too little of a D gene remains to name it. Looking up the germline V gene yields CDR1 SGHTA and CDR2 FQGNSA. From the cysteine up to the phenylalanine, the CDR3 has a length of 16 residues. The CDR3 DNA has 48 bases and is translated from base 1. V sheds 1 base and J sheds 0 bases, leaving 7 bases between their ends.